The 21 T cell receptor beta chains below were found in one sample sequenced in a study of T cells after yellow fever vaccination (dated by TCRdb to the late 2010s). The treatment or condition label here, explained by the study, means: live attenuated yellow fever vaccine strain. Libraries were made using 5' RACE. TCRdb records Illumina HiSeq 2500 as the sequencer. In-frame beta chains were kept once TCRdb had trimmed the public reads at Q25 with fastp and called clones with MiXCR. Rows matching on CDR3 protein sequence are summarized as one entry with the most common DNA and genes. Counted in this sample were 500,000 to 650,000 distinct CDR3 sequences; approximately 13% of them appeared once. Under 15% of the sample is in the top ten clones. The sequencing here drew on PBMCs, taken on the day of the yellow fever booster vaccination. These receptors were taken from a man aged 30-40 years who received the YFV17D yellow fever vaccine.

This clonotype turned up a few times. The rearrangement uses TRBV25-1 and TRBJ1-2; no clear D. The germline gives CDR1 MGHDK, CDR2 SYGVNS. Trimming stripped 4 bases from V and 8 bases from J, with 20 bases between. This CDR3 has 15 residues. The CDR3 reads CASSGPGPTVKGYTF. The CDR3 DNA reads TGTGCCAGCAGTGGGCCCGGGCCGACCGTGAAGGGCTACACCTTC.

This clonotype was observed at least ten times. V gene TRBV7-2 combines with J gene TRBJ1-1, with 7 bases matching TRBD1. The V segment lost 4 bases and the J segment 4 bases; nucleotides outside the gene matches: 9. This CDR3 is built from 15 residues. Germline assignment: CDR1 SGHTA and CDR2 FQGNSA. As DNA, the CDR3 is TGTGCCAGCAGCTATGGACAGGTAGGAGGCACTGAAGCTTTCTTT. Translated, it gives CASSYGQVGGTEAFF.

The J gene is TRBJ1-5, the V gene TRBV25-1; D is ambiguous. Germline values: CDR1 MGHDK, CDR2 SYGVNS. The CDR3 length is 19 residues. V lost 1 base and J lost 0, with 19 bases in between. As DNA, the CDR3 is TGTGCCAGCAGTGAATTCGATCTCCCGGGAAGGTTTAGCAATCAGCCCCAGCATTTT. It encodes CASSEFDLPGRFSNQPQHF. Drawing the rest from reference TRBV25-1 and TRBJ1-5, the complete variable domain is EADIYQTPRYLVIGTGKKITLECSQTMGHDKMYWYQQDPGMELHLIHYSYGVNSTEKGDLSSESTVSRIRTEHFPLTLESARPSHTSQYLCASSEFDLPGRFSNQPQHFGDGTRLSIL.

The sample holds many counts of this clonotype. This sequence joins TRBV20-1 and TRBJ2-3; 11 nucleotides align to TRBD2. There are 17 residues in the CDR3. Germline V gives CDR1 DFQATT, CDR2 SNEGSKA (reference sequence). The trim removed 4 bases at V and 4 bases at J, leaving 13 bases unmatched. The CDR3 is CSANTGLAGGGADTQYF. DNA for the CDR3: TGCAGTGCTAACACCGGGCTAGCGGGAGGAGGTGCAGATACGCAGTATTTT.

This clonotype was detected ten times or more. DNA of the CDR3: TGTGCCAGCAGCTTCCCGAAAGAAAGGGGATCGGGCCACACTGAAGCTTTCTTT. Its translation is CASSFPKERGSGHTEAFF. The rearrangement links TRBV7-8 to TRBJ1-1, with a tentative D call TRBD1 (5 bases). Germline CDR1 SGHVS, CDR2 FQNEAQ. This CDR3 contains 18 residues. V gave up 3 bases and J gave up 3 bases, with 23 bases separating them. The full variable domain, rest sourced from reference TRBV7-8 and TRBJ1-1, is GAGVSQSPRYKVAKRGQDVALRCDPISGHVSLFWYQQALGQGPEFLTYFQNEAQLDKSGLPSDRFFAERPEGSVSTLKIQRTQQEDSAVYLCASSFPKERGSGHTEAFFGQGTRLTVV.

V is TRBV28 and J is TRBJ2-1; maybe TRBD2 (5 bases). V was pared by 5 bases and J by 9 bases, with 17 bases between. The germline CDR1 and CDR2 sequences are MDHEN and SYDVKM. The CDR3 contains 14 residues. CDR3 region: CASSGSPKMGEQFF. In nucleotides, the CDR3 is TGTGCCAGCAGTGGGAGTCCTAAAATGGGTGAGCAGTTCTTC.

This clonotype has only a few counts. The CDR3 spells CASSLADGTEAFF. In nucleotides, the CDR3 is TGTGCCAGCAGCTTGGCCGACGGAACTGAAGCTTTCTTT. The genes are TRBV5-6 and TRBJ1-1; D ambiguous. Germline CDR1 SGHDT, CDR2 YYEEEE. The V end was cut by 0 bases, the J end by 5 bases, with 8 bases between. The CDR3 loop spans 13 amino acids.

Only a few counts were recorded for this clonotype. The chain carries TRBV18 and TRBJ2-1; TRBD1 aligns across 9 bases. Trimming cost V 0 bases and J 6 bases; bases outside gene matches: 6. The CDR3 is 16 residues long. Per germline, CDR1 KGHSH and CDR2 LQKENI. In DNA, the CDR3 is TGTGCCAGCTCACCACCGACCGGGACAGGGTCCAATGAGCAGTTCTTC. This encodes CASSPPTGTGSNEQFF.

As to this clonotype: This could be a read error, since a much larger clone is one nucleotide away. V usage is TRBV7-9 and J usage is TRBJ1-1; D not certain. Trimming stripped 1 base from V and 1 base from J, with 4 bases between. The CDR3 runs to 13 residues. Germline V gene data show CDR1 as SEHNR and CDR2 as FQNEAQ (reference sequence). The chain's CDR3 is CASSLDQNTEAFF. CDR3 sequence (DNA): TGTGCCAGCAGCTTAGACCAGAACACTGAAGCTTTCTTT.

This clonotype was picked up a small number of times. A much larger clone lies a single base off, so this may be a read error. V gene TRBV27 combines with J gene TRBJ2-7; 8 positions match TRBD2. V was pared by 6 bases and J by 3 bases, with 1 base of the junction left unmatched. The germline gives CDR1 MNHEY, CDR2 SMNVEV (reference sequence). The CDR3 has 12 amino acids. Here the CDR3 reads CASRTSDYEQYF. The CDR3 DNA reads TGTGCCAGCAGGACTAGCGACTACGAGCAGTACTTC.

This clonotype has just a few counts. The CDR3 reads CSVAFRFQMNTEAFF. DNA of the CDR3: TGCAGCGTTGCTTTCCGGTTTCAGATGAACACTGAAGCTTTCTTT. This rearrangement joins TRBV29-1 to TRBJ1-1; no definite D call. Germline loops: CDR1 SQVTM, CDR2 ANQGSEA. The CDR3 is 15 residues long. Trimming stripped 4 bases from V and 0 bases from J, with 15 bases between.

This sequence joins TRBV19 and TRBJ2-7, with TRBD1 as a possible D gene (5 bases). V was shortened by 6 bases and J by 2 bases, with 23 bases between the two germline ends. Germline assignment: CDR1 LNHDA and CDR2 SQIVND (reference sequence). This CDR3 comprises 17 residues. In nucleotides, the CDR3 is TGTGCCAGTAGCCGAAGACCTAAGACAGAAGGAACCTACGAGCAGTACTTC. Translating gives CASSRRPKTEGTYEQYF.

In DNA form, the CDR3 reads TGCAGTGCAAACCGGGCCCAAGAATGGCGGTTCTTC. Translated, it gives CSANRAQEWRFF. The chain carries TRBV20-1 and TRBJ2-1; D remains ambiguous. Looked up from germline, CDR1 is DFQATT and CDR2 is SNEGSKA (reference sequence). CDR3 size: 12 residues. The ends were cut back, 6 bases at V and 15 bases at J, with 21 bases in the middle.

V is TRBV28 and J is TRBJ1-1, with a tentative D call TRBD1 (5 bases). CDR3 length: 14 amino acids. Per germline, CDR1 MDHEN and CDR2 SYDVKM. Trimming stripped 6 bases from V and 3 bases from J, with 14 bases between. The CDR3 bases are TGTGCCAGCAGAATGACGGGGCAGGACACTGAAGCTTTCTTT. Translated: CASRMTGQDTEAFF.

This chain uses TRBV29-1 with TRBJ2-1; the match to TRBD2 covers 10 bases. Germline V gives CDR1 SQVTM, CDR2 ANQGSEA. Trimming took 8 bases from V and 5 from J; bases not matched to a gene: 12. CDR3 length equals 15 residues. This CDR3 is CSIVPLAGANNEQFF. The CDR3, as DNA: TGCAGCATTGTACCCCTAGCGGGAGCGAACAATGAGCAGTTCTTC.

This clonotype has ten or more counts. The chain combines TRBV5-1 with TRBJ2-1, with D possibly being TRBD2 (6 bases). Deletions cut 1 base from V and 6 bases from J, with 11 bases between. The CDR3 has 14 amino acids. The V gene's germline CDR1 is SGHRS and CDR2 YFSETQ. The CDR3 region has the DNA TGCGCCAGCAGCTTGCCCGGGACTCCCAATGAGCAGTTCTTC. This encodes CASSLPGTPNEQFF.

V usage is TRBV20-1 and J usage is TRBJ2-7, with TRBD2 matching 14 bases. This CDR3 has 18 residues. CDR1 is DFQATT, CDR2 SNEGSKA, per germline (reference sequence). V shed 1 base and J 2 bases; nucleotides not matched to a gene: 10. The CDR3 loop reads CSARVRWGLAGVPYEQYF. The CDR3 DNA follows: TGCAGTGCTAGAGTCCGCTGGGGACTAGCGGGAGTACCCTACGAGCAGTACTTC.

This clonotype was counted a few times. The V gene is TRBV28, the J gene TRBJ2-7; no clear D gene. This CDR3 spans 12 amino acids. The germline V and J ends were trimmed by 7 bases and 2 bases, with 9 bases remaining between them. Germline V gene sequence: CDR1 MDHEN, CDR2 SYDVKM. CDR3 protein: CASNSNTYEQYF. The CDR3 DNA sequence: TGTGCCAGCAACTCGAATACCTACGAGCAGTACTTC. The variable domain in full, completed from reference TRBV28 and TRBJ2-7, reads DVKVTQSSRYLVKRTGEKVFLECVQDMDHENMFWYRQDPGLGLRLIYFSYDVKMKEKGDIPEGYSVSREKKERFSLILESASTNQTSMYLCASNSNTYEQYFGPGTRLTVT.

This clonotype appeared many times. This chain joins TRBV4-3 and TRBJ2-2; no clear D gene. CDR1 LGHNA and CDR2 YSLEER come from the germline V gene. V was shortened by 4 bases and J by 4 bases, with 7 bases between the two germline ends. This CDR3 region has 13 residues. CDR3 in amino acids: CASSLEFTGELFF. DNA of the CDR3: TGCGCCAGCAGCCTGGAGTTCACCGGGGAGCTGTTTTTT.

The chain carries TRBV20-1 and TRBJ2-5; D not resolved. Germline CDR1 DFQATT, CDR2 SNEGSKA (reference sequence). Trimming pared 4 bases from V and 2 bases from J, leaving 8 bases between. The CDR3 sequence is 12 residues long. In DNA, the CDR3 is TGCAGTGCTACCCAACAGCAAGAGACCCAGTACTTC. Its translation is CSATQQQETQYF.

This clonotype was seen at least ten times. The CDR3 bases are TGTGCCAGCAGCCATTTCAATGAGCAGTTCTTC. The encoded protein is CASSHFNEQFF. The rearrangement uses TRBV14 and TRBJ2-1, with D hard to call. The CDR3 length is 11 residues. Germline CDR1 SGHDN, CDR2 FVKESK. With 3 bases removed from V and 6 bases from J, the gap between germline ends came to 3 bases. Variable domain in full (rest from reference TRBV14 and TRBJ2-1): EAGVTQFPSHSVIEKGQTVTLRCDPISGHDNLYWYRRVMGKEIKFLLHFVKESKQDESGMPNNRFLAERTGGTYSTLKVQPAELEDSGVYFCASSHFNEQFFGPGTRLTVL.